The clone carrying this TCR beta chain came up a few times. What it recognizes is unknown. Every isolated RNA sample was fully reverse transcribed, so sequencing captured expressed TCRB transcripts. Some clones are missing from TCRdb's copy, which holds only in-frame ones; the method was immunoSEQ multiplex PCR. This sample has 620,000 or so clones, with around 16% found just once. The sample comes from a study of beta chain features in type 1 diabetes. For the study at large: The examined sorted cells totaled approximately 110 million across samples. Study findings and constraints: A PCR bias possibly favoring shorter templates would apply equally to patients and controls. In the patient group, naive, central memory and Treg TCRB repertoires seemed more alike than in the healthy donor group.

This CDR3 has 13 amino acids. Sort purity for all populations was recorded as exceeding 98%. This TCR was recovered from a man younger than 30 in good health. Sequenced sample: naive CD4+ T cells from blood. This sequence joins TRBV21-1 and TRBJ2-3. TRBV21-1 is noted as a pseudogene. For the CDR3, the DNA is TGTGCCAGCAGCAAAGGCCCTGCAGATACGCAGTATTTT. Translating gives CASSKGPADTQYF.